This T cell receptor (beta chain) was obtained from a study of STAT5B mutations in CD4+ large granular lymphocyte leukemia. In the authors' methods: The detection floor for productive clonotype frequency was 2.59 x 10-5. Sequencing was performed with immunoSEQ multiplex PCR; in TCRdb, only in-frame clones are kept and a portion is missing. Clonal size and the V and J genes are those of that table, whereas D and trimming came from the DNA. The table records about 38,000 clones, about 82% of them present only once. With regard to this clone: Its target is not known.

The study, taken as a whole, reports: No patients shared main leukemic clonotypes, though about 24% appeared at low frequency elsewhere. Compared with healthy controls (2/35), patient top clones favored TRBV06 (8/27).

Buffy coats from healthy blood donors served as controls. Deletions cut 2 bases from V and 8 bases from J, with 10 bases between. CDR3 length: 13 residues. Germline lookup yields CDR1 SGHTA and CDR2 FQGTGA. Sequencing was performed on CD4+ T cells from blood buffy coats. This chain joins TRBV7-3 and TRBJ2-1; D assignment may be TRBD1 or TRBD2 (7 bases each). This TCR came from a human donor in good health. DNA for the CDR3: TGTGCCAGCAGCTTACAGGGGGGGGATGAGCAGTTCTTC. Its protein product is CASSLQGGDEQFF.